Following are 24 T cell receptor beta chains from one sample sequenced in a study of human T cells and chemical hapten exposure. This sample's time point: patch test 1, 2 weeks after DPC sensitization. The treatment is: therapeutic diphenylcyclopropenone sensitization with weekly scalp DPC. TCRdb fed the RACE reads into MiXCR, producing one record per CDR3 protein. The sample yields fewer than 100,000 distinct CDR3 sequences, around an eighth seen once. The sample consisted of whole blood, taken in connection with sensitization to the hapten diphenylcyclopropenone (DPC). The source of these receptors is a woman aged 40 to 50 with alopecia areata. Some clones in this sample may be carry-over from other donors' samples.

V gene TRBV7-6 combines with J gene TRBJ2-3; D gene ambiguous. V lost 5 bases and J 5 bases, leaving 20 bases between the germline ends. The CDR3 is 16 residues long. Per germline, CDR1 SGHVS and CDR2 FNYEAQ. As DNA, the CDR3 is TGTGCCAGCAGCCCCCCACCGGCGTATGGTAGAGATACGCAGTATTTT. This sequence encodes CASSPPPAYGRDTQYF.

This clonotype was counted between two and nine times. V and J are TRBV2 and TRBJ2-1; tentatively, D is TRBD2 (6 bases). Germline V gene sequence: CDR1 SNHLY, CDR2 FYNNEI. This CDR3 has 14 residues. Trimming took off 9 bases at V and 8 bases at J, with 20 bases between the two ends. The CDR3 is CASEPETRSDEQFF. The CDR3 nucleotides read TGTGCCAGTGAACCCGAGACTAGATCGGATGAGCAGTTCTTC.

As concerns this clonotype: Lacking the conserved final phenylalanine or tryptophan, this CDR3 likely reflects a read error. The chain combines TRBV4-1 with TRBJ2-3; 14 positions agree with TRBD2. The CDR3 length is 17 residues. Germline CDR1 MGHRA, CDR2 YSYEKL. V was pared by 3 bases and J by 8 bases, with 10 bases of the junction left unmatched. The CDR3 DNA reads TGCGCCAGCAGCCAGGCCCTGACTAGCGGGAGGGCCGGTACGCAGTATTTG. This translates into CASSQALTSGRAGTQYL.

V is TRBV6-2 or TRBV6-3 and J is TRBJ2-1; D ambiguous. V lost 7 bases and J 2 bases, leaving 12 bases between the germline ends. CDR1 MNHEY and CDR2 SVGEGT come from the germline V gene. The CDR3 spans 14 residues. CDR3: CASTRSVTYNEQFF. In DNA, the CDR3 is TGTGCCAGCACACGCAGCGTGACCTACAATGAGCAGTTCTTC.

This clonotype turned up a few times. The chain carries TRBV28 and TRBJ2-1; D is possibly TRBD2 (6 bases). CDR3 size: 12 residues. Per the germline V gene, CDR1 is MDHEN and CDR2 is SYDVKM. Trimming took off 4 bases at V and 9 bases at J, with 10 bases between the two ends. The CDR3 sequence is CASSSLSGEQFF. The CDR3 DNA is TGTGCCAGCAGTTCCCTTAGCGGTGAGCAGTTCTTC.

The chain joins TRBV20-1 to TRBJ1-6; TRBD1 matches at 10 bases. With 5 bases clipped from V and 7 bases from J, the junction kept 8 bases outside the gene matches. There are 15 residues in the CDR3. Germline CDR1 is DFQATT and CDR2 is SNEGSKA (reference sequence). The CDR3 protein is CSAVGRQGANSPLHF. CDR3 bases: TGCAGTGCTGTGGGGCGACAGGGGGCAAATTCACCCCTCCACTTT.

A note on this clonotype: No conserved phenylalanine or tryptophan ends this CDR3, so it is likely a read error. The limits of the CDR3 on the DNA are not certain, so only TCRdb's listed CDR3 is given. This CDR3 reads CASRLLGPPH. This sequence joins TRBV27 and TRBJ2-1; the D call of TRBD1 is as the table states it, not checked on the DNA. The CDR3 comprises 10 residues, both ends counted. Germline CDR1 is MNHEY and CDR2 is SMNVEV (reference sequence).

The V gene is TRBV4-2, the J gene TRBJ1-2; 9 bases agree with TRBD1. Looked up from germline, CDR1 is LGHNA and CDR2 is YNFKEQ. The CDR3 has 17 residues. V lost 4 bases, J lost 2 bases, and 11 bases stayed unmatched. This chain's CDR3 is CASSPLMTGGVNYGYTF. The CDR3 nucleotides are TGTGCCAGCAGCCCGCTGATGACAGGGGGTGTGAACTATGGCTACACCTTC.

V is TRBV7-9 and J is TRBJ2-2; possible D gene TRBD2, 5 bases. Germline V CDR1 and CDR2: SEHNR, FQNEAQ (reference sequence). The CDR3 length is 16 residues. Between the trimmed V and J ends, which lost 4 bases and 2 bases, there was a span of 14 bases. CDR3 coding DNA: TGTGCCAGCAGCTCATCCCCAGCGGTAAACACCGGGGAGCTGTTTTTT. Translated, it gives CASSSSPAVNTGELFF.

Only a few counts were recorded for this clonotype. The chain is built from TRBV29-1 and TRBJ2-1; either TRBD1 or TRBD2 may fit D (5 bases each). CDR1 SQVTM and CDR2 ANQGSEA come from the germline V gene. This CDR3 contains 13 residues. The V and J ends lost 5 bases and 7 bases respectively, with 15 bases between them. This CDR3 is CSVTPTEGNEQFF. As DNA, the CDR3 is TGCAGCGTTACTCCGACAGAGGGGAATGAGCAGTTCTTC.

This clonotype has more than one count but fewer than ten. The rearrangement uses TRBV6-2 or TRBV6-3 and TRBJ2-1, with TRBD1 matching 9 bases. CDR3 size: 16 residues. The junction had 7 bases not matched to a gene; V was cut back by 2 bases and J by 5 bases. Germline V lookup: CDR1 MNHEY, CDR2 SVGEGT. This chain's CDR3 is CASSYPGQGGNNEQFF. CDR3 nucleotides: TGTGCCAGCAGTTACCCGGGACAGGGAGGGAACAATGAGCAGTTCTTC.

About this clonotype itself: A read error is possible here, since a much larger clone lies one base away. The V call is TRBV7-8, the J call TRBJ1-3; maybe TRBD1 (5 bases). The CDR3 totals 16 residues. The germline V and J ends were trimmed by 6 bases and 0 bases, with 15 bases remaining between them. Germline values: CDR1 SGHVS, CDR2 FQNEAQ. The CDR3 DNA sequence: TGTGCCAGCAGTACCGGGGGGAGGAACTCTGGAAACACCATATATTTT. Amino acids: CASSTGGRNSGNTIYF. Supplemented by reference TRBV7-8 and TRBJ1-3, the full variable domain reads GAGVSQSPRYKVAKRGQDVALRCDPISGHVSLFWYQQALGQGPEFLTYFQNEAQLDKSGLPSDRFFAERPEGSVSTLKIQRTQQEDSAVYLCASSTGGRNSGNTIYFGEGSWLTVV.

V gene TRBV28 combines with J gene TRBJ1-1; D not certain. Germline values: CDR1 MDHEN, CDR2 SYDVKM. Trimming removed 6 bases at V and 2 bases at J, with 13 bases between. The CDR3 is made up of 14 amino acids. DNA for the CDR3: TGTGCCAGCAGGGCAGGAGGCCCAAACACTGAAGCTTTCTTT. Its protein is CASRAGGPNTEAFF.

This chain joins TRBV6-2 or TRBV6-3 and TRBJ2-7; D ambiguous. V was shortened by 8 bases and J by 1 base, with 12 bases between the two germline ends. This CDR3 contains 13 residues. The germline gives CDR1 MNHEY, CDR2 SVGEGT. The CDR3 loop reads CASLGFGSYEQYF. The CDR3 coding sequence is TGTGCCAGCTTGGGTTTCGGTTCCTACGAGCAGTACTTC.

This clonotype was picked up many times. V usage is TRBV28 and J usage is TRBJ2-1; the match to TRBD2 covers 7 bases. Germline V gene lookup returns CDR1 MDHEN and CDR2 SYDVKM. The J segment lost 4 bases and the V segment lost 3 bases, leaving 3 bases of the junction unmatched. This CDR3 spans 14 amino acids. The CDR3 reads CASSFASGYNEQFF. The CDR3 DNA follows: TGTGCCAGCAGTTTTGCTAGCGGATACAATGAGCAGTTCTTC.

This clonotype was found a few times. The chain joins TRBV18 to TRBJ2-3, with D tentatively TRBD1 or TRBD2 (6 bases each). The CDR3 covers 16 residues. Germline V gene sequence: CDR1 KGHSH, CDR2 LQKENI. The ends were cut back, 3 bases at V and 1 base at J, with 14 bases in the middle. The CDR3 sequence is CASSPLGGPRTDTQYF. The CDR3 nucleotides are TGTGCCAGCTCACCTCTCGGGGGCCCCCGCACAGATACGCAGTATTTT.

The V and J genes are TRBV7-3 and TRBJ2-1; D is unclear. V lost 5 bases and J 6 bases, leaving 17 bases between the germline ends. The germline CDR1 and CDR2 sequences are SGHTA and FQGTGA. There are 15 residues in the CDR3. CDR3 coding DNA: TGTGCCAGCAGCATGTCTAGGGCCGGGCGCAATGAGCAGTTCTTC. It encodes CASSMSRAGRNEQFF.

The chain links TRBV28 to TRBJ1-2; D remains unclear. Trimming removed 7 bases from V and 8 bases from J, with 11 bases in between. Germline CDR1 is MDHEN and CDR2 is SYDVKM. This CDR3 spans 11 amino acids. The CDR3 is CASTRGGGYTF. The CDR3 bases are TGTGCCAGCACCCGAGGCGGCGGCTACACCTTC.

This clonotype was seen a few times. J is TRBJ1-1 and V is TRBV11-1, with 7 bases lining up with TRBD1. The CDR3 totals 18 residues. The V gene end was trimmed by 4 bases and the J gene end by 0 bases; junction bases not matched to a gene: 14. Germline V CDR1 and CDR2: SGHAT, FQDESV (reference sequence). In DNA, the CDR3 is TGTGCCAGCAGCTCCCAGATGGCAGGGGGGCGGATGAACACTGAAGCTTTCTTT. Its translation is CASSSQMAGGRMNTEAFF.

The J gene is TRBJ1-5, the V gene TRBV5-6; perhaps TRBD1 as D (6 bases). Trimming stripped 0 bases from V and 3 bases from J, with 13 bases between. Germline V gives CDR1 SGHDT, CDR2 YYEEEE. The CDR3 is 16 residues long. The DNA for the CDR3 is TGTGCCAGCAGCTTGGGATCCGGACAGTTCAATCAGCCCCAGCATTTT. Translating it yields CASSLGSGQFNQPQHF.

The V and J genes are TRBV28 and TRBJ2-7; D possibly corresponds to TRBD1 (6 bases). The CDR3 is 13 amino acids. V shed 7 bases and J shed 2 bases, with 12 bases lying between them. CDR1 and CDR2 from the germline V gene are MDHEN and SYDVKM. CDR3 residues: CASTRQEPYEQYF. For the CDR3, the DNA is TGTGCCAGCACAAGACAGGAACCCTACGAGCAGTACTTC.

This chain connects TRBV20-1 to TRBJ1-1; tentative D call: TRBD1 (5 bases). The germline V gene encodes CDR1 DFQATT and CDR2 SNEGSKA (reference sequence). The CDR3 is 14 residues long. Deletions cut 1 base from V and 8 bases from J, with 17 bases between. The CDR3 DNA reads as TGCAGTGCTAGAGTTAAGGGGCCGGAGCCAGAAGCTTTCTTT. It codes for CSARVKGPEPEAFF.

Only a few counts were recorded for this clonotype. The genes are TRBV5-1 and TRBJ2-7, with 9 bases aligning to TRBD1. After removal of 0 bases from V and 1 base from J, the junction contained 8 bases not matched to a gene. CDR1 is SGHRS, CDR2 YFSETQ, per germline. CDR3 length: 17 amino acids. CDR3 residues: CASSLVFGQGPSYEQYF. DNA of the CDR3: TGCGCCAGCAGCTTGGTTTTCGGACAGGGGCCTTCCTACGAGCAGTACTTC. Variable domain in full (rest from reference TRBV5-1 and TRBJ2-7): KAGVTQTPRYLIKTRGQQVTLSCSPISGHRSVSWYQQTPGQGLQFLFEYFSETQRNKGNFPGRFSGRQFSNSRSEMNVSTLELGDSALYLCASSLVFGQGPSYEQYFGPGTRLTVT.

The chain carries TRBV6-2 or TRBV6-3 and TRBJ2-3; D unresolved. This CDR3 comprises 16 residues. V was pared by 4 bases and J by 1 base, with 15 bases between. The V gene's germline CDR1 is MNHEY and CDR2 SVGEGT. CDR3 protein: CASSSQGFLGTDTQYF. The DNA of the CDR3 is TGTGCCAGCAGTTCCCAAGGCTTTCTCGGCACAGATACGCAGTATTTT.